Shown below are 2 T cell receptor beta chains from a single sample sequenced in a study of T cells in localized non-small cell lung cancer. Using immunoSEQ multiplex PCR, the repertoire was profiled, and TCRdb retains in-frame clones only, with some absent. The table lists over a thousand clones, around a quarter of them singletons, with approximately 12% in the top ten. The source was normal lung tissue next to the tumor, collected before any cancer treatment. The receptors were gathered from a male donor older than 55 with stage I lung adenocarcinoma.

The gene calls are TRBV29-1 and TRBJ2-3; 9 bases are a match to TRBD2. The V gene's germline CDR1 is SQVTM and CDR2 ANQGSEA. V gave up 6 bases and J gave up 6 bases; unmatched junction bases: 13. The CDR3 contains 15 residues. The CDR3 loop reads CSVTGSSGEFDTQYF. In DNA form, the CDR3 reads TGCAGCGTGACGGGGTCTAGCGGGGAATTCGATACGCAGTATTTT.

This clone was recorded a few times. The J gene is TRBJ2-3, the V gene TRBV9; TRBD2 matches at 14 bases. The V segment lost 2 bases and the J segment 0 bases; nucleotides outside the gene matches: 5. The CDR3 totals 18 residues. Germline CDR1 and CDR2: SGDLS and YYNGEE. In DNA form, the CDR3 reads TGTGCCAGCAGCGTTGCAGGACTAGCGGGAGGTAGCACAGATACGCAGTATTTT. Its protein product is CASSVAGLAGGSTDTQYF. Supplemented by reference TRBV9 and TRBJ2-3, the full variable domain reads DSGVTQTPKHLITATGQRVTLRCSPRSGDLSVYWYQQSLDQGLQFLIQYYNGEERAKGNILERFSAQQFPDLHSELNLSSLELGDSALYFCASSVAGLAGGSTDTQYFGPGTRLTVL.